This T cell receptor (beta chain) was captured in a study of blood T cells in healthy people across ages. Findings and limits, study-wide: Naive and antigen-experienced cells could not be conclusively compared, given unsorted PBMCs. Long-lived donors carried more naive CD4+ cells and greater diversity than aged donors.

The V segment lost 1 base and the J segment 3 bases; nucleotides outside the gene matches: 5. CDR3 length: 15 residues. The V gene's germline CDR1 is MGHRA and CDR2 YSYEKL. Of note for this clonotype: Its antigen is still unknown.

Sample-barcoded 5' priming and a J-beta primer mix drove a second PCR of about 7 to 12 cycles. TCRdb recomputed calls from the 5' RACE reads with MiXCR, one row per CDR3 protein. The sample carries more than 1,000,000 distinct CDR3 sequences, 20% to 25% recorded once. In addition, the sample was reused for a study of T cells of mothers and their children.

The clonotype was recovered from a girl aged 2 to 10 in good health. The gene calls are TRBV4-1 and TRBJ2-7, with 8 positions matching TRBD2. Sequencing was performed on blood. CDR3 coding DNA: TGCGCCAGCAGCCAAGCTCGACTAGCGAGCTACGAGCAGTACTTC. It encodes CASSQARLASYEQYF.